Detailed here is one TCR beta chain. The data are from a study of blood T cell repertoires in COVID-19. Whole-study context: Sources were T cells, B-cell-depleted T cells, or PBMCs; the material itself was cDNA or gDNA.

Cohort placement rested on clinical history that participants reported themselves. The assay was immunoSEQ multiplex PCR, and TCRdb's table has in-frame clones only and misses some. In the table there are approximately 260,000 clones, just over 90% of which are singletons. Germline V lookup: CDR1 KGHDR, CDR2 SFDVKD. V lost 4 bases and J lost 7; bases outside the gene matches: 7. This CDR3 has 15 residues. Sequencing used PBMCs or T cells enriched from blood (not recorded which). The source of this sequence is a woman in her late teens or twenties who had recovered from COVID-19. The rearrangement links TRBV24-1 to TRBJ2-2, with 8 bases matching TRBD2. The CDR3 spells CATSDQRELNGELFF. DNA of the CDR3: TGTGCCACCAGTGACCAGCGGGAGTTGAACGGGGAGCTGTTTTTT.